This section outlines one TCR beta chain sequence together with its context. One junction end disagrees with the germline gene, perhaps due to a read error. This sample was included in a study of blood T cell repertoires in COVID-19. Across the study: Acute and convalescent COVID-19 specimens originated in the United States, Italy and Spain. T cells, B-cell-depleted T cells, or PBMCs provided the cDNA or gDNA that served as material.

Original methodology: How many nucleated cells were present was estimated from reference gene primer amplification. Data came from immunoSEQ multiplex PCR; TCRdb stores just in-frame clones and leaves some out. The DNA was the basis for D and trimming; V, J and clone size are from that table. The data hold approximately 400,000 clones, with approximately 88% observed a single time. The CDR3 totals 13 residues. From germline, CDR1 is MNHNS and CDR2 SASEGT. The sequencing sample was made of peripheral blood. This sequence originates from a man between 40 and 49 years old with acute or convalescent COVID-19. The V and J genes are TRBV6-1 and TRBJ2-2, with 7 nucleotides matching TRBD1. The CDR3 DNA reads TGTGCCAGCGGTGACAGGGATGCCGGGGAGCTGTTTTTT. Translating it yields CASGDRDAGELFF.